The 12 T cell receptor beta chains reported below all come from one sample, sequenced in a study of T cell repertoires in cytomegalovirus infection. TCRdb re-analysed the reads in MiXCR, keeping a single row per CDR3 protein. Here the sample spans approximately 500,000 distinct CDR3 sequences, 16% being singletons. Sequenced input: CD8+ T cells from PBMCs. These TCRs come from a human donor in good health (CMV status not recorded). Some clones in this sample may be carry-over from other donors' samples.

This clonotype came up a few times. The rearrangement joins TRBV4-2 to TRBJ2-7; 9 nucleotides line up with TRBD2. The junction had 13 bases not matched to a gene; V was cut back by 4 bases and J by 3 bases. CDR3 length: 17 residues. The germline CDR1 and CDR2 sequences are LGHNA and YNFKEQ. In DNA form, the CDR3 reads TGTGCCAGCAGCCGCGACGGACTAGCGACCTCCTACTACGAGCAGTACTTC. Its translation is CASSRDGLATSYYEQYF.

This clonotype was counted at least ten times. The V and J genes are TRBV7-2 and TRBJ1-1; tentative D call: TRBD1 (5 bases). Looked up from germline, CDR1 is SGHTA and CDR2 is FQGNSA. The germline V and J ends were trimmed by 2 bases and 7 bases, with 11 bases remaining between them. This CDR3 spans 13 amino acids. The CDR3 reads CASSLILGDEAFF. As DNA, the CDR3 is TGTGCCAGCAGCTTAATTTTAGGGGATGAAGCTTTCTTT.

The V and J genes are TRBV15 and TRBJ1-4, with D perhaps TRBD1 (6 bases). The CDR3 extends over 13 amino acids. Germline-derived CDR1 and CDR2 are LNHNV and YYDKDF (reference sequence). Trimming removed 6 bases from V and 8 bases from J, with 13 bases in between. The CDR3 spells CATRGTTGEKLFF. In DNA form, the CDR3 reads TGTGCCACCAGAGGGACAACCGGAGAAAAACTGTTTTTT.

CDR3 coding DNA: TGCAGTGCTAGAGATAAGGGGACCAGAGAGACCCAGTACTTC. Its translation is CSARDKGTRETQYF. The rearrangement links TRBV20-1 to TRBJ2-5; D may correspond to TRBD1 or TRBD2 (5 bases each). Trimming removed 0 bases from V and 4 bases from J, with 12 bases in between. The CDR3 sequence is 14 residues long. The germline V gene has CDR1 DFQATT and CDR2 SNEGSKA (reference sequence).

A remark on this clonotype: A much larger clone is a single base away; this may be a read error. Given the absence of the conserved phenylalanine or tryptophan at the CDR3 end, a read error is likely. The J gene is TRBJ2-6, the V gene TRBV7-3; 8 bases line up with TRBD2. The CDR3 covers 17 residues. Trimming cost V 5 bases and J 0 bases; bases outside gene matches: 6. From germline, CDR1 is SGHTA and CDR2 FQGTGA. This CDR3 reads CASSQLAVLSGANVLTL. DNA for the CDR3: TGTGCCAGCAGCCAACTAGCGGTTCTCTCTGGGGCCAACGTCCTGACTTTA.

The J gene is TRBJ1-1, the V gene TRBV27; 7 bases are a match to TRBD1. Trimming took 3 bases from V and 3 from J; bases not matched to a gene: 4. Germline CDR1 is MNHEY and CDR2 is SMNVEV (reference sequence). The CDR3 totals 14 residues. The CDR3 loop is CASSFSQGYTEAFF. CDR3 DNA sequence: TGTGCCAGCAGTTTCTCACAGGGGTACACTGAAGCTTTCTTT.

This clonotype was detected many times. The chain carries TRBV11-2 and TRBJ1-1, with D maybe TRBD1 (6 bases). Trimming left V 5 bases short and J 7 bases short, with 20 bases between. CDR3 length equals 15 residues. Germline V gene sequence: CDR1 SGHAT, CDR2 FQNNGV. The chain's CDR3 is CASSAPNFRTDEAFF. The CDR3 nucleotides read TGTGCCAGCAGCGCTCCCAACTTCCGGACAGATGAAGCTTTCTTT.

This clonotype was picked up many times. The chain recombines TRBV6-1 with TRBJ1-2; 9 nucleotides agree with TRBD1. The V gene end was trimmed by 3 bases and the J gene end by 5 bases; junction bases not matched to a gene: 4. Germline lookup yields CDR1 MNHNS and CDR2 SASEGT. This CDR3 is built from 14 residues. DNA of the CDR3: TGTGCCAGCAGTGAGGGACAGGGAGGGTATGGCTACACCTTC. Translating gives CASSEGQGGYGYTF.

In its sample, this clonotype was seen many times. The chain recombines TRBV11-3 with TRBJ1-1; weak D call: TRBD1 (5 bases). Germline V gene sequence: CDR1 SGHNT, CDR2 YENEEA. V lost 4 bases to trimming and J lost 6 bases, with 12 bases between them. CDR3 length: 13 residues. This CDR3 reads CASSYGPGAEAFF. The CDR3 nucleotides read TGTGCCAGCAGCTACGGACCGGGGGCTGAAGCTTTCTTT.

CDR3 nucleotide sequence: TGTGCCAGCAGCTTGGTTAGCGGGACCTACAATGAGCAGTTCTTC. Translation gives CASSLVSGTYNEQFF. The chain links TRBV5-5 to TRBJ2-1; 8 bases map to TRBD2. The CDR3 spans 15 residues. Trimming took 0 bases from V and 2 from J; bases not matched to a gene: 1. Germline lookup yields CDR1 SGHKS and CDR2 YYEKEE (reference sequence).

This clonotype has only a few counts. The chain uses TRBV7-6 and TRBJ1-5, with D possibly matching TRBD1 (5 bases). V was cut by 1 base and J by 7 bases, with 8 bases left in between. This CDR3 is built from 13 residues. Germline V lookup: CDR1 SGHVS, CDR2 FNYEAQ. The CDR3 bases are TGTGCCAGCAGCTTAGATTGGGGGCAGCCCCAGCATTTT. This encodes CASSLDWGQPQHF.

The CDR3 loop reads CAISGPPSGNTIYF. In DNA form, the CDR3 reads TGTGCCATCAGTGGCCCCCCATCTGGAAACACCATATATTTT. The V call is TRBV10-3, the J call TRBJ1-3; D remains unclear. CDR1 ENHRY and CDR2 SYGVKD come from the germline V gene. V lost 4 bases to trimming and J lost 1 base, with 8 bases between them. CDR3 length equals 14 residues.